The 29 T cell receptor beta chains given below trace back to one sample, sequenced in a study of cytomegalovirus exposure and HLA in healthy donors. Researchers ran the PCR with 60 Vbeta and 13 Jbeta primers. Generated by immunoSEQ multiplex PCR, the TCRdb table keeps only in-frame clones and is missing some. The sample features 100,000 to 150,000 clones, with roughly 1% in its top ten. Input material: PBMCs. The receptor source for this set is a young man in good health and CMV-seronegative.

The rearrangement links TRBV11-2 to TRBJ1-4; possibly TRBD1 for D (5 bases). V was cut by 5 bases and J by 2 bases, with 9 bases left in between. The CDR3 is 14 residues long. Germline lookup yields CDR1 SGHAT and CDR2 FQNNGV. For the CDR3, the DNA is TGTGCCAGCAGCCCGGGGGAGACTAATGAAAAACTGTTTTTT. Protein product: CASSPGETNEKLFF.

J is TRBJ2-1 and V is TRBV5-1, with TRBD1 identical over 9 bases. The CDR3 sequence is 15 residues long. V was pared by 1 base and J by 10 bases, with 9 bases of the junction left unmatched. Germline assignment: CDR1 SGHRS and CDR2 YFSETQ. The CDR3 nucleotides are TGCGCCAGCAGCTTGTTGGGACAGGGTGACGGAGAGCAGTTCTTC. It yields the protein CASSLLGQGDGEQFF.

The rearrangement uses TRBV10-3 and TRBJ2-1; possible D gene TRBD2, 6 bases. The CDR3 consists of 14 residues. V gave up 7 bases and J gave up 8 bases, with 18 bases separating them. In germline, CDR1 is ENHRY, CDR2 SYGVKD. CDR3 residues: CAINKGGGVDEQFF. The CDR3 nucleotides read TGTGCCATCAACAAAGGCGGAGGGGTTGATGAGCAGTTCTTC.

The DNA for the CDR3 is TGTGCCAGCAGTGAAGTAGTTAACACCGGGGAGCTGTTTTTT. Translation gives CASSEVVNTGELFF. The chain uses TRBV25-1 and TRBJ2-2; D is uncertain. V gave up 2 bases and J gave up 2 bases, with 6 bases separating them. CDR1 and CDR2 (germline): MGHDK, SYGVNS. The length of the CDR3 is 14 residues.

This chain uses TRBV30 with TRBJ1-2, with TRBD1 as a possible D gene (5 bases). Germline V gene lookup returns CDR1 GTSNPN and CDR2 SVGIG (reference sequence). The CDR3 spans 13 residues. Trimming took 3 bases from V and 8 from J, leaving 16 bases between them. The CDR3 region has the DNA TGTGCCTGGAGCGCGGGGCTTGGTAAGGGCTACACCTTC. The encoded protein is CAWSAGLGKGYTF. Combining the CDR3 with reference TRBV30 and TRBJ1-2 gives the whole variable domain SQTIHQWPATLVQPVGSPLSLECTVEGTSNPNLYWYRQAAGRGLQLLFYSVGIGQISSEVPQNLSASRPQDRQFILSSKKLLLSDSGFYLCAWSAGLGKGYTFGSGTRLTVV.

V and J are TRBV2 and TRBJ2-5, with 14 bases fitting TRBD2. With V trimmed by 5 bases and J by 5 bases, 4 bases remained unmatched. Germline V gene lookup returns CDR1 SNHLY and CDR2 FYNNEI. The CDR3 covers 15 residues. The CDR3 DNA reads TGTGCCAGCAGTCTGACTAGCGGGAGGGAGGAGACCCAGTACTTC. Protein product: CASSLTSGREETQYF.

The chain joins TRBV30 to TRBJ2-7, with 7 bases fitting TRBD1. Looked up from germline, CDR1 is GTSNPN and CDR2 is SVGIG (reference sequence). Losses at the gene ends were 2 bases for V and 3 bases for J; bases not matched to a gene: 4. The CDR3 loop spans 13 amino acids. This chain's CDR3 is CAWSLRQGYEQYF. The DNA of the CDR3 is TGTGCCTGGAGTCTAAGACAGGGCTACGAGCAGTACTTC.

The CDR3 loop reads CASSANRLVLVEQYF. CDR3 DNA sequence: TGTGCCAGCAGTGCGAACCGACTAGTATTAGTCGAGCAGTACTTC. The chain couples TRBV6-1 to TRBJ2-7, with a weak D call TRBD2 (6 bases). Germline CDR1 reads MNHNS; CDR2 reads SASEGT. CDR3 length equals 15 residues. Between the trimmed V and J ends, which lost 4 bases and 6 bases, there was a span of 19 bases.

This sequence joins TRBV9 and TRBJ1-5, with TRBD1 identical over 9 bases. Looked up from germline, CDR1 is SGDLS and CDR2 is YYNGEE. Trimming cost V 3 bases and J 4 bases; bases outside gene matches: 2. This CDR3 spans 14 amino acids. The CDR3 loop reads CASSATGGNQPQHF. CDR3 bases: TGTGCCAGCAGCGCGACAGGGGGGAATCAGCCCCAGCATTTT.

The CDR3 spells CASSSYGGAPYNEQFF. The CDR3 coding sequence is TGTGCCAGCAGCTCTTACGGGGGGGCCCCCTACAATGAGCAGTTCTTC. This chain uses TRBV7-2 with TRBJ2-1; the match to TRBD2 covers 8 bases. Germline V gives CDR1 SGHTA, CDR2 FQGNSA. With 4 bases clipped from V and 2 bases from J, the junction kept 7 bases outside the gene matches. This CDR3 comprises 16 residues.

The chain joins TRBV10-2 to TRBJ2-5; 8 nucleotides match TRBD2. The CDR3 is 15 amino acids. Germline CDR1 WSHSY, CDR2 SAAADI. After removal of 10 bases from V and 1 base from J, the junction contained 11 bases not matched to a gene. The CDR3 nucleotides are TGCGCCACCTCCCCCAGCGGGGGTTTCCAAGAGACCCAGTACTTC. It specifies CATSPSGGFQETQYF.

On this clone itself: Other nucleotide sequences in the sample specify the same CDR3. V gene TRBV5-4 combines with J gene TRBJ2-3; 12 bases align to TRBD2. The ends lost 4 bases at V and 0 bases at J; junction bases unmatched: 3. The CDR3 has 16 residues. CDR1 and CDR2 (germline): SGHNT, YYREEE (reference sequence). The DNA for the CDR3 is TGTGCCAGCAGCCCTGGGACTAGCGGGAGCACAGATACGCAGTATTTT. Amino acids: CASSPGTSGSTDTQYF.

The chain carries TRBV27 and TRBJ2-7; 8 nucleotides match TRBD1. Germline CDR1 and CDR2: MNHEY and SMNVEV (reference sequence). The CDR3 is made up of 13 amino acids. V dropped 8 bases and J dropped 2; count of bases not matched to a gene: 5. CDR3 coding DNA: TGTGCCAGCGGGCAGGGGGCCGCCTACGAGCAGTACTTC. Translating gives CASGQGAAYEQYF.

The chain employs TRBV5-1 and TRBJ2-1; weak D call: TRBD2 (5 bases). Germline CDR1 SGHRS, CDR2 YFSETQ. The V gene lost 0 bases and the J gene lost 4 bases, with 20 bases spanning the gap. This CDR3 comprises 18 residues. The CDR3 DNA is TGCGCCAGCAGCTTGGCCGGGCGGCCCGAGGGTAGATACAATGAGCAGTTCTTC. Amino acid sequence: CASSLAGRPEGRYNEQFF. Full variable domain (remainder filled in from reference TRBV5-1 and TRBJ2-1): KAGVTQTPRYLIKTRGQQVTLSCSPISGHRSVSWYQQTPGQGLQFLFEYFSETQRNKGNFPGRFSGRQFSNSRSEMNVSTLELGDSALYLCASSLAGRPEGRYNEQFFGPGTRLTVL.

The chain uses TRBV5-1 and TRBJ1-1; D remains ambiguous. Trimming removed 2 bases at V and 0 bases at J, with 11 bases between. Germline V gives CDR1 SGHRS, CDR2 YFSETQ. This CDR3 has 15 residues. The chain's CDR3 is CASSLSSRLNTEAFF. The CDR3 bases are TGCGCCAGCAGCTTATCCTCCAGGTTGAACACTGAAGCTTTCTTT.

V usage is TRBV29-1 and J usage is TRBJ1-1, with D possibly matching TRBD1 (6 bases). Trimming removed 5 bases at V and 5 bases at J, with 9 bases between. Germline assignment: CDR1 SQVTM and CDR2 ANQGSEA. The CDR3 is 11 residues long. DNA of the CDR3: TGCAGCGTTTTGAGGGGGACTGAAGCTTTCTTT. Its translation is CSVLRGTEAFF.

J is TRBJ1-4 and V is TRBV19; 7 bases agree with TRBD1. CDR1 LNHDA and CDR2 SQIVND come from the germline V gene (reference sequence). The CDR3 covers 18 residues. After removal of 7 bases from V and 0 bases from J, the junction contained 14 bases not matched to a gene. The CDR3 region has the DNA TGTGCCAGTACAGGAGGGTGGACAGGTGGATCAACTAATGAAAAACTGTTTTTT. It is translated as CASTGGWTGGSTNEKLFF.

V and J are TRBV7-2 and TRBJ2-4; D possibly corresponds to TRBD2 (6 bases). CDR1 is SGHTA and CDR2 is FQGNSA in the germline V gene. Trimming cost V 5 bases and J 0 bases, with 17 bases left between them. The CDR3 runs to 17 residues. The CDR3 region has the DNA TGTGCCAGCAGCACCTTACTGCCGGGGGAAGCCAAAAACATTCAGTACTTC. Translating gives CASSTLLPGEAKNIQYF. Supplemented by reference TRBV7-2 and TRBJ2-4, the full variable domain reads GAGVSQSPSNKVTEKGKDVELRCDPISGHTALYWYRQSLGQGLEFLIYFQGNSAPDKSGLPSDRFSAERTGGSVSTLTIQRTQQEDSAVYLCASSTLLPGEAKNIQYFGAGTRLSVL.

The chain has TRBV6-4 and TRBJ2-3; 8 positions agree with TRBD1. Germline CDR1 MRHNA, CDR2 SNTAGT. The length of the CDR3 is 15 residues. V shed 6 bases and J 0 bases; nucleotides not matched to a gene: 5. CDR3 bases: TGTGCCAGCAGGCCCGACAGGGGCAGCACAGATACGCAGTATTTT. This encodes CASRPDRGSTDTQYF.

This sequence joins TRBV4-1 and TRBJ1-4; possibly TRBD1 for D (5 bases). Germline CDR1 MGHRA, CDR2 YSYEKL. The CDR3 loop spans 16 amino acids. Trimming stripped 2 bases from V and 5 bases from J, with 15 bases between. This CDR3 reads CASSQTEGPGNEKLFF. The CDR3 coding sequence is TGCGCCAGCAGCCAAACGGAGGGGCCGGGGAATGAAAAACTGTTTTTT.

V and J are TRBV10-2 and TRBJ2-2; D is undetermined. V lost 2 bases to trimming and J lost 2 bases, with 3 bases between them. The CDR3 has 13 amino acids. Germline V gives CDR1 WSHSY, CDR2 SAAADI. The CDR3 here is CASSESNTGELFF. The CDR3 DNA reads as TGCGCCAGCAGTGAGAGCAACACCGGGGAGCTGTTTTTT.

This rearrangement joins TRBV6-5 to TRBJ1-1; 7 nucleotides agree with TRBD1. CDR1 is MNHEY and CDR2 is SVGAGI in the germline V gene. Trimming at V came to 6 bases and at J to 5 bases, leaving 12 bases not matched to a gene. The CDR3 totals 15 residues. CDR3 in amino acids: CASSRPDRVGTEAFF. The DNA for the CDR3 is TGTGCCAGCAGCCGACCTGACAGGGTGGGGACTGAAGCTTTCTTT.

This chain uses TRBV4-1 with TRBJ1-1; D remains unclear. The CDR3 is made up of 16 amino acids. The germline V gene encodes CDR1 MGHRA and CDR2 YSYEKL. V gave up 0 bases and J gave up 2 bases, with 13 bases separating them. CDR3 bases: TGCGCCAGCAGCCAAGATCTCGGGTGGCCAAACACTGAAGCTTTCTTT. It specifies CASSQDLGWPNTEAFF.

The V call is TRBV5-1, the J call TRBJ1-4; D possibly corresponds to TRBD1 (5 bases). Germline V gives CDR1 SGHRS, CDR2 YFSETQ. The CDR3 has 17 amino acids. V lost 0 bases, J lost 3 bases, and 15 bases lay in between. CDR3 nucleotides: TGCGCCAGCAGCTTGGCGGGCAGGGCGGCAGCTAATGAAAAACTGTTTTTT. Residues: CASSLAGRAAANEKLFF.

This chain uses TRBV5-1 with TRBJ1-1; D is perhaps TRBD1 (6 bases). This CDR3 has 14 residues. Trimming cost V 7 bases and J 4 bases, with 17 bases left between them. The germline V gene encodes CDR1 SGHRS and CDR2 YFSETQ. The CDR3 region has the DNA TGCGCCAGCGAAGAGGGGGTTGGGGGCACTGAAGCTTTCTTT. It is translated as CASEEGVGGTEAFF.

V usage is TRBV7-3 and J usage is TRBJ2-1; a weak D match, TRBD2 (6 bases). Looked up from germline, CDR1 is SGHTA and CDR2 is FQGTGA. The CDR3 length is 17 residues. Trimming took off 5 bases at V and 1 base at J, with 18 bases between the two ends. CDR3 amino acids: CASSPELGGRSYNEQFF. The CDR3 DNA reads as TGTGCCAGCAGCCCCGAGTTGGGGGGTAGGTCCTACAATGAGCAGTTCTTC.

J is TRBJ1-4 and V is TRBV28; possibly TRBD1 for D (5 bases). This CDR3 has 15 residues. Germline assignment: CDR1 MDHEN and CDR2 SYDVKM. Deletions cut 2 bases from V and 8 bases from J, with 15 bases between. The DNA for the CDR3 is TGTGCCAGCAGTTTACCTACGGGGGAGGGCGAAAAACTGTTTTTT. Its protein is CASSLPTGEGEKLFF.

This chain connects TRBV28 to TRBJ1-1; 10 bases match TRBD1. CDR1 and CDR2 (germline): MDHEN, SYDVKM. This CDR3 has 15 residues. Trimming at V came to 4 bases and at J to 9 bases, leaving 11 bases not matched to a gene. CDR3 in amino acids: CASSSTSRDRGQAFF. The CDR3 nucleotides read TGTGCCAGCAGTTCCACATCCCGGGACAGGGGCCAAGCTTTCTTT.

CDR3 nucleotide sequence: TGTGCCAGCAGTTTATACTTCCCAGATACGCAGTATTTT. Protein: CASSLYFPDTQYF. This chain uses TRBV27 with TRBJ2-3; no firm D call. The CDR3 sequence is 13 residues long. Germline values: CDR1 MNHEY, CDR2 SMNVEV (reference sequence). Trimming removed 1 base from V and 4 bases from J, with 6 bases in between.